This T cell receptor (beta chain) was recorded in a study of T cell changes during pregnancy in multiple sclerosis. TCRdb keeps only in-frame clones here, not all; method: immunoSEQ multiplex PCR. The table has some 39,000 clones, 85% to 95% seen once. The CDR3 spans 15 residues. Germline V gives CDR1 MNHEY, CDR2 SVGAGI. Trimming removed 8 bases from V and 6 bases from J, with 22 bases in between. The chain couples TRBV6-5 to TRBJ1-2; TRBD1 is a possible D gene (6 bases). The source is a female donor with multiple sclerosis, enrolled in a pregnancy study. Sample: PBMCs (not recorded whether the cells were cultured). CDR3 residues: CASVKSATGLDGYTF. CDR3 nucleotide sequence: TGTGCCAGCGTAAAAAGCGCTACAGGGTTGGATGGCTACACCTTC.